These 12 T cell receptor beta chains were sequenced from one sample in a study of post-analysis software for immune sequencing data. Study-level points and caveats: Patients carried roughly five TRBV segments more frequently than controls did, and TRBV5-6, TRBV5-1 and TRBV20-1 were among them.

What these receptors recognize is not known. Sequencing libraries made from TCR beta cDNA carried unique molecular identifiers. Each CDR3 protein gets one entry after TCRdb re-called the PCR reads with MiXCR. The repertoire holds fewer than 550,000 distinct CDR3 sequences, with 34% as singletons. Sequencing input: blood. Receptors were obtained from a girl aged 2-17 years with multiple sclerosis.

V and J are TRBV4-1 and TRBJ2-5; D is perhaps TRBD2 (6 bases). Germline V gene lookup returns CDR1 MGHRA and CDR2 YSYEKL. V was pared by 8 bases and J by 4 bases, with 8 bases between. The CDR3 is made up of 11 amino acids. The CDR3 here is CASFGGETQYF. Written as DNA, the CDR3 is TGCGCCAGCTTCGGGGGAGAGACCCAGTACTTC.

The chain links TRBV13 to TRBJ2-3; 11 bases are a match to TRBD2. Germline CDR1 is PRHDT and CDR2 is FYEKMQ (reference sequence). V was clipped by 4 bases and J by 3 bases; unmatched bases: 6. The CDR3 loop spans 16 amino acids. The CDR3: CASSSRLAGRTDTQYF. CDR3 DNA sequence: TGTGCCAGCAGCTCCCGACTAGCGGGAAGAACAGATACGCAGTATTTT.

The chain couples TRBV4-2 to TRBJ2-1; the D gene could be TRBD1 or TRBD2 (7 bases each). In germline, CDR1 is LGHNA, CDR2 YNFKEQ. V shed 1 base and J shed 8 bases, with 18 bases lying between them. This CDR3 contains 16 residues. The CDR3 region has the DNA TGTGCCAGCAGCCAAGTAGCAGGGGGGGGGCCGGATGAGCAGTTCTTC. As protein: CASSQVAGGGPDEQFF.

The rearrangement uses TRBV5-1 and TRBJ2-1, with D unclear. The CDR3 runs 15 residues. Germline CDR1 and CDR2: SGHRS and YFSETQ. Trimming removed 4 bases from V and 1 base from J, with 12 bases in between. CDR3 amino acids: CASSTDGVSYNEQFF. CDR3 coding DNA: TGCGCCAGCAGCACGGACGGAGTATCCTACAATGAGCAGTTCTTC.

The V gene is TRBV6-5, the J gene TRBJ2-5, with a weak D call TRBD1 (5 bases). The J call may be incorrect, as the DNA end agrees better with TRBJ2-7. The CDR3 has 13 amino acids. Germline CDR1 reads MNHEY; CDR2 reads SVGAGI. For the CDR3, the DNA is TGTGCCAGCAGTTCCCCGGACAACTACGAGCAGTACTTC. This sequence encodes CASSSPDNYEQYF.

The CDR3 here is CATSEVDSASTDTQYF. The CDR3 DNA sequence: TGTGCCACCAGTGAAGTCGACAGTGCGAGCACAGATACGCAGTATTTT. This sequence joins TRBV24-1 and TRBJ2-3, with D maybe TRBD1 (5 bases). The CDR3 spans 16 residues. The V end was cut by 4 bases, the J end by 0 bases, with 13 bases between. The germline gives CDR1 KGHDR, CDR2 SFDVKD.

This clonotype was observed many times. The CDR3 sequence: CASSPFIAGGTDTQYF. CDR3 sequence (DNA): TGTGCCAGCAGCCCCTTTATAGCGGGGGGCACAGATACGCAGTATTTT. The rearrangement uses TRBV7-8 and TRBJ2-3; 9 bases match TRBD2. Germline V CDR1 and CDR2: SGHVS, FQNEAQ. The CDR3 totals 16 residues. Trimming at V came to 5 bases and at J to 1 base, leaving 7 bases not matched to a gene.

Sample share makes this clonotype medium-sized (0.01 to 0.1%). The chain has TRBV3-1 and TRBJ2-5, with D possibly matching TRBD2 (6 bases). CDR3 length: 14 residues. Deletions cut 5 bases from V and 2 bases from J, with 12 bases between. The V gene's germline CDR1 is LGHDT and CDR2 YNNKEL (reference sequence). This CDR3 reads CASSYRSGQETQYF. The DNA for the CDR3 is TGTGCCAGCAGCTACCGTAGCGGACAAGAGACCCAGTACTTC.

This clonotype has just a few counts. The chain joins TRBV20-1 to TRBJ1-2, with a weak D call TRBD1 (6 bases). The germline V gene has CDR1 DFQATT and CDR2 SNEGSKA (reference sequence). The germline V and J ends were trimmed by 3 bases and 4 bases, with 9 bases remaining between them. The length of the CDR3 is 12 residues. CDR3 DNA sequence: TGCAGTGCTAGTAACAGGGTCTATGGCTACACCTTC. Translation gives CSASNRVYGYTF.

V and J are TRBV6-6 and TRBJ1-2; 7 bases are a match to TRBD1. With 0 bases clipped from V and 6 bases from J, the junction kept 10 bases outside the gene matches. Germline values: CDR1 MNHNY, CDR2 SVGAGI (reference sequence). The CDR3 is made up of 16 amino acids. The CDR3 sequence is CASSYSRGTAANGYTF. For the CDR3, the DNA is TGTGCCAGCAGTTACTCCAGGGGGACAGCCGCCAATGGCTACACCTTC.

V is TRBV11-2 and J is TRBJ1-6; D is possibly TRBD1 (5 bases). V was cut by 7 bases and J by 6 bases, with 22 bases left in between. CDR1 is SGHAT, CDR2 FQNNGV, per germline. The CDR3 extends over 17 amino acids. CDR3 sequence (DNA): TGTGCCAGCACCCTCTCGGGGCTTCGGACAACTAATTCACCCCTCCACTTT. It translates to CASTLSGLRTTNSPLHF.

The table lists this clonotype with a few counts. The chain couples TRBV20-1 to TRBJ1-2; unclear D gene. This CDR3 is 11 amino acids long. Trimming removed 0 bases from V and 6 bases from J, with 5 bases in between. Germline CDR1 and CDR2: DFQATT and SNEGSKA (reference sequence). The CDR3 is CSAREVDGYTF. The DNA of the CDR3 is TGCAGTGCTAGAGAGGTAGATGGCTACACCTTC.